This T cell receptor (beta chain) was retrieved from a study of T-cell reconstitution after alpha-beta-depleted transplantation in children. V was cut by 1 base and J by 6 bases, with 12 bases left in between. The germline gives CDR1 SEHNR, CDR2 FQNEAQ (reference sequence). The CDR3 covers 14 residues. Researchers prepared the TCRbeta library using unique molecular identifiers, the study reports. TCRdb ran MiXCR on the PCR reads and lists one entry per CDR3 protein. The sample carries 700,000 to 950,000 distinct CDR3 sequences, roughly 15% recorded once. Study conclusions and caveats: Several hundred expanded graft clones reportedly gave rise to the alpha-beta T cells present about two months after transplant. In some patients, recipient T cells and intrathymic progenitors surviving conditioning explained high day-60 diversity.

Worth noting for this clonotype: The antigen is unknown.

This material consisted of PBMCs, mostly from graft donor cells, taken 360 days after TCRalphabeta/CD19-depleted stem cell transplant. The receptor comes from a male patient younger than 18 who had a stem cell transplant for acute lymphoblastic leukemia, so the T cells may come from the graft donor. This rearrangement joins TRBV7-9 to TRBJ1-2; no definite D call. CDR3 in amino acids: CASSLVNPINGYTF. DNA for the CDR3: TGTGCCAGCAGCTTAGTAAATCCGATTAATGGCTACACCTTC.